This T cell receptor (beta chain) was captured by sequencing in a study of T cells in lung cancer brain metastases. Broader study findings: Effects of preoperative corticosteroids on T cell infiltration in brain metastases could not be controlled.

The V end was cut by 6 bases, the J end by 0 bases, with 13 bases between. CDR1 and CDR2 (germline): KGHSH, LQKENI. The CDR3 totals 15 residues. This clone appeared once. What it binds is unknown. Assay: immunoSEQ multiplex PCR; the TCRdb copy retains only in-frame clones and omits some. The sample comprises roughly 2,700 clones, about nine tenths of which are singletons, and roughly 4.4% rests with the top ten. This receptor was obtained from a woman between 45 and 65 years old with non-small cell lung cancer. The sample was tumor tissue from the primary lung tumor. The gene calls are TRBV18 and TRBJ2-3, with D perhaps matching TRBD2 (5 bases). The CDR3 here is CASSLGPGSTDTQYF. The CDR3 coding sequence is TGTGCCAGCTCTCTCGGACCGGGAAGCACAGATACGCAGTATTTT. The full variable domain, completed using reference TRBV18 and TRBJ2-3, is NAGVMQNPRHLVRRRGQEARLRCSPMKGHSHVYWYRQLPEEGLKFMVYLQKENIIDESGMPKERFSAEFPKEGPSILRIQQVVRGDSAAYFCASSLGPGSTDTQYFGPGTRLTVL.